The sequence of this T cell receptor beta chain was determined in a study of blood T cells in healthy people across ages. Then a second PCR, running roughly 6 to 12 cycles, was carried out with a sample-barcoded 5' primer and a J-beta primer mix. Each CDR3 protein is one row after TCRdb ran MiXCR on the 5' RACE reads. Of around 1,100,000 distinct CDR3 sequences in the sample, 35% to 45% were seen once. This sequence originates from a young man in good health. The sequenced material came from blood.

CDR3 sequence: CATKTVSYEQYF. The CDR3 coding sequence is TGTGCCACCAAAACAGTCTCCTACGAGCAGTACTTC. J is TRBJ2-7 and V is TRBV21-1. TRBV21-1 is a listed pseudogene. CDR3 length: 12 amino acids.